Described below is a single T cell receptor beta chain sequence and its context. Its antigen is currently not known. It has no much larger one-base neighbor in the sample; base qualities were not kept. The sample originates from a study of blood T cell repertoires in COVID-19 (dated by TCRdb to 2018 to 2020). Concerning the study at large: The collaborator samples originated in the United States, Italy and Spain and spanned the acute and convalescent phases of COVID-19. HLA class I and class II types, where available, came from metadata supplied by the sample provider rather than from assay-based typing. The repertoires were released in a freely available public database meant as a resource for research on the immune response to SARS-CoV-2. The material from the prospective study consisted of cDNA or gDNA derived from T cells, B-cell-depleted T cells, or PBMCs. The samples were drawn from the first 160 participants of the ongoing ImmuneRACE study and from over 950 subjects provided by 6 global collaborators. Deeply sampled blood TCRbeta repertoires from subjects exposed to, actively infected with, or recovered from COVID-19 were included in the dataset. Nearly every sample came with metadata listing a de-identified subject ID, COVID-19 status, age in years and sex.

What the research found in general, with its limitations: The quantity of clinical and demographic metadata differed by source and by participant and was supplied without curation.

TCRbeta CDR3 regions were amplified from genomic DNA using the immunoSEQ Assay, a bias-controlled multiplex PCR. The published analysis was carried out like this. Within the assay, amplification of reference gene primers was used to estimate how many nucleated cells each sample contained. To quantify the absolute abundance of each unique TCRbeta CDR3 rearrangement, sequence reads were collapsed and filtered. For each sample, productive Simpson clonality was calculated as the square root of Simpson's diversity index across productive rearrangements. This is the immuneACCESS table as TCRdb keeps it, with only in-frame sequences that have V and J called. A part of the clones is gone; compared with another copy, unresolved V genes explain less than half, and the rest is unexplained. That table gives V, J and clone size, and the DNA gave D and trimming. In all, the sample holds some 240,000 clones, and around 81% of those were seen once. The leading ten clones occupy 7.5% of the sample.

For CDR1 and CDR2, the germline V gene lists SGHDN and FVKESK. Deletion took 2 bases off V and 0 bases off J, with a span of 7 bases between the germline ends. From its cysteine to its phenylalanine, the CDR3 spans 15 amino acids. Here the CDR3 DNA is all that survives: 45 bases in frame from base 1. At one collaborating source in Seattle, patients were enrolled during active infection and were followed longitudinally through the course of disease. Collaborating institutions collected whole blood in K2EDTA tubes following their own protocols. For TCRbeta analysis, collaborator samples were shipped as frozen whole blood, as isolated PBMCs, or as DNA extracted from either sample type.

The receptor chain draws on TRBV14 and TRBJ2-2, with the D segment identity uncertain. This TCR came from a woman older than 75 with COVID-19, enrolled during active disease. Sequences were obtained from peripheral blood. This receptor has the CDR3 CASSQTVSNTGELFF. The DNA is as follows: TGTGCCAGCAGCCAAACAGTATCGAACACCGGGGAGCTGTTTTTT. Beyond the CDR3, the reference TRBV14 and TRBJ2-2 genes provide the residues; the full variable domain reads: EAGVTQFPSHSVIEKGQTVTLRCDPISGHDNLYWYRRVMGKEIKFLLHFVKESKQDESGMPNNRFLAERTGGTYSTLKVQPAELEDSGVYFCASSQTVSNTGELFFGEGSRLTVL.